This note documents a single T cell receptor (beta chain) sequence. Its specificity is not known. This sample was taken from a study of beta chain features in type 1 diabetes. Notes on the study in general: A moderate, significant TCRB CDR3 shortening appeared in type 1 diabetes across four CD4+ subsets.

Reverse transcription of all isolated RNA meant that expressed TCRB transcripts were sequenced. Only in-frame clones appear in the TCRdb table, and some are missing; sequencing was by immunoSEQ multiplex PCR. The sample includes about 650,000 clones, 9.5% to 15% of them seen just once. Sorting with CD45RO/CCR7/CD25/CD127/CD95/CD27 yielded naive, central memory, regulatory and stem-like memory CD4+ cells. With 0 bases removed from V and 4 bases from J, the gap between germline ends came to 5 bases. The CDR3 runs to 13 residues. Germline-derived CDR1 and CDR2 are SGDLS and YYNGEE. This clonotype was sampled from a man aged 30 to 39 with type 1 diabetes. This rearrangement joins TRBV9 to TRBJ1-5; no clear D gene. The sequenced sample was naive CD4+ T cells from blood. The CDR3 coding sequence is TGTGCCAGCAGCGTAGATGCAAATCAGCCCCAGCATTTT. Translating it yields CASSVDANQPQHF.